Shown below are 13 T cell receptor beta chains from a single sample sequenced in a study of T cell responses to AZD1222 COVID-19 vaccine. Clones were sequenced by immunoSEQ multiplex PCR, and TCRdb holds only the in-frame ones, with some missing. Counted here are about 110,000 clones, around 90% occurring once; the ten biggest clones make up about 6.8%. Sequenced here: peripheral blood, sampled 28 days after the second AZD1222 dose. These receptors originate from an adult who received the AZD1222 COVID-19 vaccine.

This clone has a single count. The rearrangement links TRBV6-2 or TRBV6-3 to TRBJ2-7, with D unresolved. This CDR3 contains 13 residues. Trimming left V 0 bases short and J 5 bases short, with 8 bases between. Germline V gene lookup returns CDR1 MNHEY and CDR2 SVGEGT. This CDR3 is CASSYSTANEQYF. CDR3 in DNA: TGTGCCAGCAGTTACTCCACAGCTAACGAGCAGTACTTC.

The chain couples TRBV19 to TRBJ1-5, with D possibly TRBD1 on 5 matching bases. From germline, CDR1 is LNHDA and CDR2 SQIVND (reference sequence). Trimming removed 3 bases at V and 5 bases at J, with 17 bases between. CDR3 length equals 16 residues. The CDR3 loop is CASSITGTFRDQPQHF. CDR3 bases: TGTGCCAGTAGTATCACGGGGACTTTCAGAGATCAGCCCCAGCATTTT.

The genes are TRBV6-5 and TRBJ1-1, with 9 bases matching TRBD1. The CDR3 has 14 amino acids. The V gene's germline CDR1 is MNHEY and CDR2 SVGAGI. J gave up 8 bases and V 3 bases, and 7 bases lay outside the gene matches. This CDR3 reads CASSYFTGGREAFF. CDR3 nucleotides: TGTGCCAGCAGTTATTTTACAGGGGGCAGGGAAGCTTTCTTT.

The chain employs TRBV5-1 and TRBJ2-7, with D uncertain. CDR3 length equals 14 residues. V gave up 4 bases and J gave up 1 base, with 12 bases separating them. Germline lookup yields CDR1 SGHRS and CDR2 YFSETQ. Here the CDR3 DNA reads TGCGCCAGCAGCGCCGTGGGTCCATCCTACGAGCAGTACTTC. Its translation is CASSAVGPSYEQYF. Full variable domain (missing parts from reference TRBV5-1 and TRBJ2-7): KAGVTQTPRYLIKTRGQQVTLSCSPISGHRSVSWYQQTPGQGLQFLFEYFSETQRNKGNFPGRFSGRQFSNSRSEMNVSTLELGDSALYLCASSAVGPSYEQYFGPGTRLTVT.

V usage is TRBV5-6 and J usage is TRBJ2-5; 10 bases align to TRBD1. The V and J ends lost 4 bases and 2 bases, in that order; junction bases with no gene match: 2. Germline V gene data show CDR1 as SGHDT and CDR2 as YYEEEE. The CDR3 runs to 14 residues. In DNA, the CDR3 is TGTGCCAGCAGCCGGGACAGGGGACAAGAGACCCAGTACTTC. Protein product: CASSRDRGQETQYF.

The chain uses TRBV5-1 and TRBJ2-2; TRBD2 aligns across 10 bases. Germline V gives CDR1 SGHRS, CDR2 YFSETQ. The CDR3 sequence is 17 residues long. V dropped 1 base and J dropped 0; count of bases not matched to a gene: 3. The CDR3 region is CASSLSSGSANTGELFF. DNA for the CDR3: TGCGCCAGCAGCTTGTCTAGCGGGAGCGCGAACACCGGGGAGCTGTTTTTT.

The rearrangement joins TRBV5-4 to TRBJ2-3; 7 positions agree with TRBD1. Germline V gene lookup returns CDR1 SGHNT and CDR2 YYREEE (reference sequence). V gave up 5 bases and J gave up 0 bases; unmatched junction bases: 3. The CDR3 extends over 14 amino acids. In DNA, the CDR3 is TGTGCCAGCAGTCGGGGACAGAGCACAGATACGCAGTATTTT. This gives the protein CASSRGQSTDTQYF.

CDR3 sequence reads: CASSPLTRLGAFF. CDR3 bases: TGTGCCAGCAGTCCCTTGACTCGATTGGGGGCTTTCTTT. The V call is TRBV12-3 or TRBV12-4, the J call TRBJ1-1; D is unresolved. The ends were cut back, 5 bases at V and 11 bases at J, with 18 bases in the middle. This CDR3 has 13 amino acids.

This rearrangement joins TRBV6-5 to TRBJ2-7, with D unclear. The V and J ends lost 0 bases and 6 bases respectively, with 3 bases between them. This CDR3 has 11 residues. CDR1 MNHEY and CDR2 SVGAGI come from the germline V gene. CDR3 coding DNA: TGTGCCAGCAGTTACTCGGCCGAGCAGTACTTC. Protein product: CASSYSAEQYF.

The V call is TRBV5-4, the J call TRBJ1-6; the D gene is possibly TRBD1 (6 bases). The CDR3 covers 16 residues. V lost 0 bases and J lost 9, with 16 bases in between. Germline-derived CDR1 and CDR2 are SGHNT and YYREEE (reference sequence). CDR3 in amino acids: CASSLGGRGQRSPLHF. The CDR3 DNA follows: TGTGCCAGCAGCTTGGGGGGCAGGGGTCAGCGTTCACCCCTCCACTTT.

The V and J genes are TRBV29-1 and TRBJ2-7, with 10 bases fitting TRBD1. The CDR3 has 15 amino acids. Per germline, CDR1 SQVTM and CDR2 ANQGSEA. With V trimmed by 4 bases and J by 5 bases, 11 bases remained unmatched. The CDR3 bases are TGCAGCGTTGGATCTCCCCGGGACAGGGGCGACGAGCAGTACTTC. It yields the protein CSVGSPRDRGDEQYF.

V is TRBV6-9 and J is TRBJ2-7; possibly TRBD1 for D (5 bases). V lost 8 bases, J lost 7 bases, and 24 bases lay in between. CDR1 MNHGY and CDR2 SVAAGI come from the germline V gene. The CDR3 extends over 15 amino acids. CDR3 sequence reads: CASAARRLQDVEQYF. The CDR3 nucleotides read TGTGCCAGCGCCGCGCGGCGGCTACAGGACGTGGAGCAGTACTTC.

The chain recombines TRBV7-2 with TRBJ1-2; 9 bases agree with TRBD1. The germline gives CDR1 SGHTA, CDR2 FQGNSA. This CDR3 contains 13 residues. The junction had 5 bases not matched to a gene; V was cut back by 5 bases and J by 7 bases. Here the CDR3 DNA reads TGTGCCAGCAGCCAGGGACAGGGCCCTGGCTACACCTTC. It yields the protein CASSQGQGPGYTF. Complete variable domain (other parts from reference TRBV7-2 and TRBJ1-2): GAGVSQSPSNKVTEKGKDVELRCDPISGHTALYWYRQSLGQGLEFLIYFQGNSAPDKSGLPSDRFSAERTGGSVSTLTIQRTQQEDSAVYLCASSQGQGPGYTFGSGTRLTVV.